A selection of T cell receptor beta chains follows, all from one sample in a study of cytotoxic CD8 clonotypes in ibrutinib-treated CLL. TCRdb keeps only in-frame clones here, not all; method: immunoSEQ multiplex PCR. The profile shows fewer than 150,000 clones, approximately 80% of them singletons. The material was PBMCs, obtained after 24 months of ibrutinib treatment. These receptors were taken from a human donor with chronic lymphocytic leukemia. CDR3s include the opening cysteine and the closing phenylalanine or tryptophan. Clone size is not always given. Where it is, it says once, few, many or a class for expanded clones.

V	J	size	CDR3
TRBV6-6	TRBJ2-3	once	CASSYSSRTDMQYF
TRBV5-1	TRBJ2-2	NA	CASSLNGQGNTGELFF
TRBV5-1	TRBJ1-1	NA	CASSRGQARGTEAFF
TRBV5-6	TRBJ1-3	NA	CASSPARPGRGNTIYF
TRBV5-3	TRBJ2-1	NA	CARSLEEGPYNEQFF
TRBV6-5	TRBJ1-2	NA	CASSYGTRGQSDGYTF
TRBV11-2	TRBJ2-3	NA	CASSLQSGTDTQYF
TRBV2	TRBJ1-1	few	CASSGGQTEAFF
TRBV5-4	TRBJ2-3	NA	CASSPTQGEDTQYF
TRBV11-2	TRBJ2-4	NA	CASSLQNKQYF
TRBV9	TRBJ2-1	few	CASSEQGVSYNEQFF